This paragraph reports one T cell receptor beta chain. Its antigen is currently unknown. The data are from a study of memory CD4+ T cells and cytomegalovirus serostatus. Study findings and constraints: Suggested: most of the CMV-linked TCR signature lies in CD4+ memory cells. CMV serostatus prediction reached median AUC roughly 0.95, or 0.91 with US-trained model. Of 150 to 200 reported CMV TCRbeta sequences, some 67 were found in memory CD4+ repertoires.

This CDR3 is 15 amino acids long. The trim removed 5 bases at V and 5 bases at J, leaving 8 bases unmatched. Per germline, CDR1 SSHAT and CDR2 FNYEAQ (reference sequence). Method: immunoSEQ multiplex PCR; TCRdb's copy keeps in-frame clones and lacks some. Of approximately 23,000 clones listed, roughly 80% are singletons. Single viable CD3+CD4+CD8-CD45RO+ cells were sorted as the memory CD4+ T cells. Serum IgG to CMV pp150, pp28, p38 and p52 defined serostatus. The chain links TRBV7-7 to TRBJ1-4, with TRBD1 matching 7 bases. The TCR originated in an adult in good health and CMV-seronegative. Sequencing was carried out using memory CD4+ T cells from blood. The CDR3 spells CASSRTGAENEKLFF. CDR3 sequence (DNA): TGTGCCAGCAGCCGAACAGGGGCAGAAAATGAAAAACTGTTTTTT. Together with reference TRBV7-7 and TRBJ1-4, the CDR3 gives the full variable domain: GAGVSQSPRYKVTKRGQDVTLRCDPISSHATLYWYQQALGQGPEFLTYFNYEAQPDKSGLPSDRFSAERPEGSISTLTIQRTEQRDSAMYRCASSRTGAENEKLFFGSGTQLSVL.